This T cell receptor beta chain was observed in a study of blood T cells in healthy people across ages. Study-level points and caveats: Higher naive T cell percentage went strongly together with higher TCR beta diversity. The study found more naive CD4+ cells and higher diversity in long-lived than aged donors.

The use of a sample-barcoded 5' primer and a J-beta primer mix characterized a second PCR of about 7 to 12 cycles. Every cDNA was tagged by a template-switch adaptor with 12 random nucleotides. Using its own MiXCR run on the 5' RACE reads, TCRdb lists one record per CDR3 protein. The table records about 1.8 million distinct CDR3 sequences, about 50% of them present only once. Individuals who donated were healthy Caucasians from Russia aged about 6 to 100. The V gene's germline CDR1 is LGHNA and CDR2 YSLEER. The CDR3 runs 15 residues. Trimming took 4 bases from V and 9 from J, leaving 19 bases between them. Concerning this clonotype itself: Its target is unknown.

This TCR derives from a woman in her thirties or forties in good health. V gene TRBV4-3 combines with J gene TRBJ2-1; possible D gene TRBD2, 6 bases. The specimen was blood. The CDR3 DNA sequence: TGCGCCAGCAGCCTATCATCAGTCGGGGGTGGTGAGCAGTTCTTC. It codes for CASSLSSVGGGEQFF.